The rows below give T cell receptor beta chains drawn from one sample of a study of blood T cell repertoires in COVID-19. Generated by immunoSEQ multiplex PCR, the TCRdb table keeps only in-frame clones and is missing some. The table lists about 340,000 clones, about four fifths of them singletons. The sample consisted of peripheral blood. These receptors were obtained from a man younger than 45 with active or convalescent COVID-19. Both conserved end residues are part of each CDR3. The order of the fields is V gene, D gene, J gene, clone size, CDR3 protein, CDR3 DNA. The D gene is left open where the match is weak. Rows give clone size only sometimes, using once, few, many, or a class for an expanded clone.

V gene: TRBV11-3
D gene: TRBD1
J gene: TRBJ1-2
clone size: -
CDR3 protein: CASSFDRTGGDYGYTF
CDR3 DNA: TGTGCCAGCAGCTTCGACAGGACAGGGGGCGACTATGGCTACACCTTC

V gene: TRBV7-9
D gene: TRBD1
J gene: TRBJ2-2
clone size: -
CDR3 protein: CASSLGTGGNTGELFF
CDR3 DNA: TGTGCCAGCAGCCTAGGGACAGGGGGCAACACCGGGGAGCTGTTTTTT

V gene: TRBV27
D gene: TRBD2
J gene: TRBJ2-1
clone size: -
CDR3 protein: CASTLERGGRGEQFF
CDR3 DNA: TGTGCCAGCACCCTGGAGCGGGGGGGCCGGGGTGAGCAGTTCTTC

V gene: TRBV11-2
D gene: TRBD2
J gene: TRBJ2-3
clone size: -
CDR3 protein: CASSKQRGGWTDTQYF
CDR3 DNA: TGTGCCAGCAGCAAACAGCGGGGGGGCTGGACAGATACGCAGTATTTT

V gene: TRBV5-8
D gene: TRBD2
J gene: TRBJ2-3
clone size: -
CDR3 protein: CASSPGTSGSRDTQYF
CDR3 DNA: TGTGCCAGCAGCCCCGGGACTAGCGGGAGTCGAGATACGCAGTATTTT

V gene: TRBV2
D gene: -
J gene: TRBJ1-6
clone size: few
CDR3 protein: CASGQNNSPLHF
CDR3 DNA: TGTGCCAGCGGACAGAATAATTCACCCCTCCACTTT

V gene: TRBV11-2
D gene: TRBD1
J gene: TRBJ2-1
clone size: -
CDR3 protein: CASSSWGGTGIENEQFF
CDR3 DNA: TGTGCCAGCAGCTCCTGGGGAGGGACAGGGATCGAGAACGAGCAGTTCTTC

V gene: TRBV9
D gene: -
J gene: TRBJ1-5
clone size: -
CDR3 protein: CASSVDGDQPQHF
CDR3 DNA: TGTGCCAGCAGCGTAGATGGAGATCAGCCCCAGCATTTT

V gene: TRBV7-2
D gene: -
J gene: TRBJ1-5
clone size: -
CDR3 protein: CASSLEQGLNQPQHF
CDR3 DNA: TGTGCCAGCAGCTTAGAACAGGGCCTTAATCAGCCCCAGCATTTT

V gene: TRBV10-3
D gene: TRBD2
J gene: TRBJ2-1
clone size: -
CDR3 protein: CAINQREYGTPGAINEQFF
CDR3 DNA: TGTGCCATCAATCAGCGGGAGTACGGCACACCGGGCGCGATAAATGAGCAGTTCTTC

V gene: TRBV4-3
D gene: TRBD1
J gene: TRBJ2-7
clone size: -
CDR3 protein: CASSSTGVEQYF
CDR3 DNA: TGCGCCAGCAGCAGTACAGGGGTCGAGCAGTACTTC

V gene: TRBV5-5
D gene: TRBD1
J gene: TRBJ2-1
clone size: -
CDR3 protein: CASSLEGTGLNEQFF
CDR3 DNA: TGTGCCAGCAGCTTGGAAGGGACAGGGTTAAATGAGCAGTTCTTC

V gene: TRBV28
D gene: TRBD2
J gene: TRBJ2-1
clone size: -
CDR3 protein: CASRTGGGIAYNEQFF
CDR3 DNA: TGTGCCAGCCGTACGGGGGGGGGAATAGCCTACAATGAGCAGTTCTTC

V gene: TRBV27
D gene: TRBD2
J gene: TRBJ2-5
clone size: once
CDR3 protein: CASSLVDSGGTQYF
CDR3 DNA: TGTGCCAGCAGTTTAGTGGACAGCGGGGGGACCCAGTACTTC

V gene: TRBV13
D gene: -
J gene: TRBJ2-5
clone size: -
CDR3 protein: CASSLRAAPYQETQYF
CDR3 DNA: TGTGCCAGCAGTCTGAGGGCTGCGCCGTACCAAGAGACCCAGTACTTC

V gene: TRBV7-9
D gene: -
J gene: TRBJ1-4
clone size: -
CDR3 protein: CASSAPGVEKLFF
CDR3 DNA: TGTGCCAGCAGCGCGCCCGGTGTGGAAAAACTGTTTTTT

V gene: TRBV11-2
D gene: TRBD1
J gene: TRBJ2-7
clone size: once
CDR3 protein: CASSPGGNRALYEQYF
CDR3 DNA: TGTGCCAGCAGCCCAGGGGGCAACCGTGCTCTCTACGAGCAGTACTTC

V gene: TRBV10-3
D gene: TRBD2
J gene: TRBJ2-7
clone size: -
CDR3 protein: CAISEGTRRDGEQYF
CDR3 DNA: TGTGCCATCAGTGAGGGGACTAGGCGGGATGGAGAGCAGTACTTC

V gene: TRBV11-1
D gene: -
J gene: TRBJ1-2
clone size: -
CDR3 protein: CASSSTGPVGYTF
CDR3 DNA: TGTGCCAGCAGCTCAACAGGACCGGTGGGCTACACCTTC

V gene: TRBV13
D gene: TRBD2
J gene: TRBJ2-5
clone size: -
CDR3 protein: CASSPSGRGGETQYF
CDR3 DNA: TGTGCCAGCAGCCCTAGCGGGAGGGGAGGAGAGACCCAGTACTTC